This T cell receptor beta chain was captured by sequencing in a study of T-cell reconstitution after alpha-beta-depleted transplantation in children. Preparation of the TCRbeta library was carried out with unique molecular identifiers. Each CDR3 protein is one row after TCRdb ran MiXCR on the PCR reads. There are almost 500,000 distinct CDR3 sequences in the sample; about an eighth occur only once, and roughly 5.4% lies in the top ten. This clonotype came up a few times. CDR3 size: 14 residues. Germline CDR1 is ENHRY and CDR2 is SYGVKD. Trimming took off 3 bases at V and 5 bases at J, with 11 bases between the two ends.

The sequenced sample was PBMCs from the stem cell graft donor, obtained from the stem cell graft. The clonotype comes from a human donor who donated a stem cell graft to a child with combined immunodeficiency. The genes are TRBV10-3 and TRBJ2-1, with D possibly matching TRBD1 (5 bases). CDR3 in amino acids: CAISEGQANNEQFF. CDR3 nucleotides: TGTGCCATCAGTGAAGGACAAGCAAACAATGAGCAGTTCTTC.